These T cell receptor beta chains were read from a single sample in a study of blood T cell repertoires in COVID-19. Only in-frame clones appear in the TCRdb table, and some are missing; sequencing was by immunoSEQ multiplex PCR. The sample lists 150,000 to 200,000 clones, around 80% seen once, with 2.5% to 3% in the top ten. The material sequenced was peripheral blood. These receptors originate from a woman aged 80 or older with active or convalescent COVID-19. CDR3s include the opening cysteine and the closing phenylalanine or tryptophan. Fields, in order: D gene, J gene, clone size, V gene, CDR3 protein, CDR3 DNA. The D gene is left open where the match is weak. Rows give clone size only sometimes, using once, few, many, or a class for an expanded clone.

TRBD1 | TRBJ2-7 | NA | TRBV5-4 | CASSERQGNPYEQYF | TGTGCCAGCAGCGAACGACAGGGCAACCCCTACGAGCAGTACTTC
NA | TRBJ2-5 | NA | TRBV5-1 | CASSRTQPSAGETQYF | TGCGCCAGCAGCCGTACCCAGCCCTCGGCGGGAGAGACCCAGTACTTC
NA | TRBJ2-7 | NA | TRBV19 | CASSMRPGSYEQYF | TGTGCCAGTAGTATGCGGCCGGGTTCCTACGAGCAGTACTTC
NA | TRBJ1-2 | NA | TRBV4-2 | CASSPEPTGKWYGYTF | TGTGCCAGCAGCCCAGAACCAACAGGGAAATGGTATGGCTACACCTTC
TRBD2 | TRBJ2-5 | NA | TRBV28 | CASRPLAGGETQYF | TGTGCCAGCAGACCATTAGCCGGGGGGGAGACCCAGTACTTC
TRBD2 | TRBJ2-3 | NA | TRBV13 | CASQLRGGAAGTQYF | TGTGCCAGCCAACTGCGCGGGGGGGCCGCCGGGACGCAGTATTTT
NA | TRBJ2-7 | NA | TRBV30 | CAWSVVGAGYEQYF | TGTGCCTGGAGTGTGGTCGGGGCGGGATACGAGCAGTACTTC
NA | TRBJ1-3 | NA | TRBV5-5 | CASSFFGGRLSGNTIYF | TGTGCCAGCAGCTTTTTCGGGGGGCGGCTCTCTGGAAACACCATATATTTT
TRBD2 | TRBJ2-1 | NA | TRBV18 | CASSPGPGGSYNEQFF | TGTGCCAGCTCACCCGGGCCGGGGGGCTCCTACAATGAGCAGTTCTTC
NA | TRBJ2-7 | NA | TRBV2 | CASSDPGSAYEQYF | TGTGCCAGCAGTGACCCGGGGAGCGCCTACGAGCAGTACTTC
NA | TRBJ2-3 | NA | TRBV9 | CASSVGADTQYF | TGTGCCAGCAGCGTGGGGGCCGATACGCAGTATTTT
NA | TRBJ2-7 | few | TRBV10-1 | CASSPSLDSYEQYF | TGCGCCAGCAGCCCCTCTCTGGACAGCTACGAGCAGTACTTC
NA | TRBJ1-1 | NA | TRBV28 | CASSVGRRGLSEAFF | TGTGCCAGCAGTGTAGGGCGCAGGGGACTAAGTGAAGCTTTCTTT
NA | TRBJ2-3 | few | TRBV3-1/TRBV3-2 | CASSHSDLRGRTDTQYF | TGTGCCAGCAGCCACTCCGACCTGCGGGGCCGAACAGATACGCAGTATTTT
NA | TRBJ1-2 | NA | TRBV7-9 | CASTLSLGPGRSYTF | TGTGCCAGCACCTTATCCTTGGGGCCAGGGCGTAGCTACACCTTC
TRBD1 | TRBJ2-7 | NA | TRBV23-1 | CASRQGVWYEQYF | TGCGCCAGTCGACAGGGGGTATGGTACGAGCAGTACTTC
NA | TRBJ1-2 | once | TRBV6-5 | CASRLTGQGYTF | TGTGCCAGCAGGTTGACAGGCCAAGGCTACACCTTC
NA | TRBJ1-4 | NA | TRBV5-4 | CASSLDTLRGSGEKLFF | TGTGCCAGCAGCTTGGACACTTTGCGGGGCTCAGGTGAAAAACTGTTTTTT
NA | TRBJ1-2 | many | TRBV27 | CASSFVGLGRGYTF | TGTGCCAGCAGTTTTGTAGGCCTCGGGAGAGGCTACACCTTC
NA | TRBJ1-3 | NA | TRBV6-5 | CATEKPATGNTIYF | TGTGCCACCGAAAAGCCCGCTACGGGAAACACCATATATTTT
NA | TRBJ1-6 | NA | TRBV25-1 | CASSELRGPLHF | TGTGCCAGCAGTGAATTAAGAGGACCCCTCCACTTT
TRBD1 | TRBJ1-1 | once | TRBV5-1 | CASSGDRGGTEAFF | TGCGCCAGCAGCGGCGACAGGGGTGGAACTGAAGCTTTCTTT
TRBD1 | TRBJ1-4 | NA | TRBV4-3 | CASSTGGGHDEKLFF | TGCGCCAGCAGCACAGGGGGGGGCCATGATGAAAAACTGTTTTTT
TRBD2 | TRBJ2-5 | NA | TRBV4-2 | CASSQDGTSGGFRETQYF | TGTGCCAGCAGCCAAGATGGGACTAGCGGGGGGTTTCGGGAGACCCAGTACTTC
NA | TRBJ2-1 | NA | TRBV4-1 | CASSQDRDYNEQFF | TGCGCCAGCAGCCAAGATCGGGACTACAATGAGCAGTTCTTC
NA | TRBJ1-2 | NA | TRBV9 | CASSVGGEEIGGYTF | TGTGCCAGCAGCGTAGGCGGGGAGGAGATAGGTGGCTACACCTTC
TRBD1 | TRBJ2-2 | once | TRBV10-2 | CASSDRGTGNTGELFF | TGCGCCAGCAGTGATCGCGGGACAGGGAACACCGGGGAGCTGTTTTTT
TRBD1 | TRBJ1-5 | NA | TRBV7-2 | CASSPDWDSLRGRNQPQHF | TGTGCCAGCAGCCCGGACTGGGACAGTCTACGGGGACGCAATCAGCCCCAGCATTTT
TRBD2 | TRBJ2-3 | NA | TRBV3-1/TRBV3-2 | CASSPPFAGGLQGTQYF | TGTGCCAGCAGCCCACCTTTCGCGGGGGGCCTTCAGGGGACGCAGTATTTT